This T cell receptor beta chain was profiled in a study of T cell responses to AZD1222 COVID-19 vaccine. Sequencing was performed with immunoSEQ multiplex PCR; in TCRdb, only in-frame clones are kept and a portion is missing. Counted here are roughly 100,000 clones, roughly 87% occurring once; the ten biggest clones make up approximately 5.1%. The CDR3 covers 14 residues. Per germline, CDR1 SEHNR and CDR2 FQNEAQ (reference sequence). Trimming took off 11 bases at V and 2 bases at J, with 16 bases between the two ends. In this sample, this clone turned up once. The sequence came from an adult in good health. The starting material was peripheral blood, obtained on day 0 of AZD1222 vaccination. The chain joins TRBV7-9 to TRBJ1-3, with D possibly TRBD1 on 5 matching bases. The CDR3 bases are TGTGCCGGAAGCGGGGGGATCCCTGGAAACACCATATATTTT. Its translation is CAGSGGIPGNTIYF.